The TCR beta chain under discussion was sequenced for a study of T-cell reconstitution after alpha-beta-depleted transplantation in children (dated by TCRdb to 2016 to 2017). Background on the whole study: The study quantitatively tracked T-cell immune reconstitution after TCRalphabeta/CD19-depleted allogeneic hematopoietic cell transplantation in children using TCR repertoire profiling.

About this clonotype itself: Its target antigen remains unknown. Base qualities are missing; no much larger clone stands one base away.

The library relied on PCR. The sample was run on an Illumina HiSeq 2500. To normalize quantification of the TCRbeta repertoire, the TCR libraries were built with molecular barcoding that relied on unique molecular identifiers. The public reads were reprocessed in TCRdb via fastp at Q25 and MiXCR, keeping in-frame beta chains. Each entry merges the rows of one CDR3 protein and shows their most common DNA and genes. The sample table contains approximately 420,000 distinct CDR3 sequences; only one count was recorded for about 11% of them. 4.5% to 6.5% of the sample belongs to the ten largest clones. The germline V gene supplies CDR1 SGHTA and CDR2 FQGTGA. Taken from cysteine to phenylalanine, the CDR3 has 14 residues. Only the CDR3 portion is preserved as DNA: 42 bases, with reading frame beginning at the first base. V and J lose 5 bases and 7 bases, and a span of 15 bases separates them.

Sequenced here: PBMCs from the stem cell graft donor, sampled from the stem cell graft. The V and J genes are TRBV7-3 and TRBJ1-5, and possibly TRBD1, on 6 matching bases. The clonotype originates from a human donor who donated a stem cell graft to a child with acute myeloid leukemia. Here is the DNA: TGTGCCAGCAGCAGGGGGGACGGAGGCCAGCCCCAGCATTTT. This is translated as CASSRGDGGQPQHF.